These 8 T cell receptor beta chains were sequenced from one sample in a study of beta chain features in type 1 diabetes. Expressed TCRB transcripts got sequenced, as all isolated RNA was reverse transcribed. TCRdb's table, derived via immunoSEQ multiplex PCR, lists solely in-frame clones and lacks some. The sample includes a few hundred thousand clones, more than 13% of them seen just once. Sequencing used naive CD4+ T cells from blood. The receptors shown here come from a woman between 18 and 29 years old in good health.

This clone was counted only a few times. V and J are TRBV6-5 and TRBJ2-3; 11 bases agree with TRBD2. From germline, CDR1 is MNHEY and CDR2 SVGAGI. Trimming cost V 4 bases and J 2 bases; bases outside gene matches: 5. The CDR3 runs to 16 residues. The CDR3 is CASSSIAGGSTDTQYF. The CDR3 DNA reads as TGTGCCAGCAGTTCGATAGCGGGAGGGTCCACAGATACGCAGTATTTT.

This clone has just a few counts. The V gene is TRBV7-9, the J gene TRBJ2-1, with TRBD2 matching over 12 bases. The ends lost 0 bases at V and 5 bases at J; junction bases unmatched: 5. Per germline, CDR1 SEHNR and CDR2 FQNEAQ (reference sequence). The CDR3 extends over 17 amino acids. CDR3 bases: TGTGCCAGCAGCTTAGCGTCGACTAGCGGGGGCAACAATGAGCAGTTCTTC. It codes for CASSLASTSGGNNEQFF.

This clone was seen more than once but under ten times. The chain is built from TRBV9 and TRBJ2-5, with 7 positions matching TRBD2. The CDR3 contains 16 residues. Germline CDR1 SGDLS, CDR2 YYNGEE. V lost 0 bases and J lost 7; bases outside the gene matches: 12. CDR3 in DNA: TGTGCCAGCAGCGTAGGAGGCGGGAGATCCGGGGGGACCCAGTACTTC. Protein sequence: CASSVGGGRSGGTQYF.

This clone was seen more than once but under ten times. The rearrangement links TRBV13 to TRBJ2-5; D perhaps matches TRBD2 (8 bases). The CDR3 has 15 residues. The V gene's germline CDR1 is PRHDT and CDR2 FYEKMQ (reference sequence). With 5 bases removed from V and 6 bases from J, the gap between germline ends came to 19 bases. CDR3 protein: CASSASGTRGQTQYF. In DNA form, the CDR3 reads TGTGCCAGCAGCGCCTCCGGGACTAGGGGGCAGACCCAGTACTTC.

This clone was counted a few times. This same CDR3 is encoded by further DNA sequences in the sample. The gene calls are TRBV5-1 and TRBJ2-7; maybe TRBD1 (5 bases). The V gene lost 1 base and the J gene lost 0 bases, with 11 bases spanning the gap. Germline CDR1 is SGHRS and CDR2 is YFSETQ. The CDR3 has 15 amino acids. The CDR3 DNA reads TGCGCCAGCAGCTTGCTAACAGGCGACTCCTACGAGCAGTACTTC. Translated, it gives CASSLLTGDSYEQYF.

This clone was recorded a few times. At the DNA level, this CDR3 is encoded by other sequences in the same sample as well. The rearrangement links TRBV11-2 to TRBJ2-7; 12 bases are shared with TRBD2. This CDR3 comprises 15 residues. Unmatched junction bases numbered 5, after V lost 4 bases and J lost 4 bases. The germline CDR1 and CDR2 sequences are SGHAT and FQNNGV. The chain's CDR3 is CASSSGLAGSYEQYF. CDR3 nucleotide sequence: TGTGCCAGCAGCTCGGGACTAGCGGGCTCTTACGAGCAGTACTTC.

The sample holds a few counts of this clone. The genes are TRBV2 and TRBJ2-5, with TRBD2 identical over 10 bases. V lost 7 bases to trimming and J lost 7 bases; unmatched junction nucleotides: 6. The CDR3 consists of 13 residues. CDR1 SNHLY and CDR2 FYNNEI come from the germline V gene. CDR3 amino acids: CASKLAGTGTQYF. The CDR3 region has the DNA TGTGCCAGCAAACTAGCGGGGACAGGGACCCAGTACTTC.

This clone has more than one count but fewer than ten. V usage is TRBV7-2 and J usage is TRBJ2-1; 8 bases match TRBD1. The V gene end was trimmed by 5 bases and the J gene end by 3 bases; junction bases not matched to a gene: 6. CDR3 size: 15 residues. Germline assignment: CDR1 SGHTA and CDR2 FQGNSA. CDR3 sequence: CASSPWTGLYNEQFF. The CDR3 DNA is TGTGCCAGCAGCCCCTGGACAGGGCTCTACAATGAGCAGTTCTTC.